This TCR beta chain was found in a study of T cells in Graves' hyperthyroidism and ophthalmopathy. TCR beta CDR3 region amplification was performed from RNA transcripts. A set of HTBI primers served as the primers for a first-round RT-PCR of the TCR CDR3. Using its own MiXCR run on the multiplex PCR reads, TCRdb lists one record per CDR3 protein. The table has about 690,000 distinct CDR3 sequences, around a sixth seen once. The CDR3 is 15 residues long. The germline CDR1 and CDR2 sequences are SGHTA and FQGNSA. With 3 bases clipped from V and 8 bases from J, the junction kept 9 bases outside the gene matches.

The genes are TRBV7-2 and TRBJ2-1; TRBD1 agrees at 8 bases. Sequencing was done on a sample of blood. The sequence came from a man between 45 and 60 years old with Graves' hyperthyroidism. The CDR3 reads CASSFLGQGLDEQFF. In DNA, the CDR3 is TGTGCCAGCAGCTTTCTCGGACAGGGTCTCGATGAGCAGTTCTTC.